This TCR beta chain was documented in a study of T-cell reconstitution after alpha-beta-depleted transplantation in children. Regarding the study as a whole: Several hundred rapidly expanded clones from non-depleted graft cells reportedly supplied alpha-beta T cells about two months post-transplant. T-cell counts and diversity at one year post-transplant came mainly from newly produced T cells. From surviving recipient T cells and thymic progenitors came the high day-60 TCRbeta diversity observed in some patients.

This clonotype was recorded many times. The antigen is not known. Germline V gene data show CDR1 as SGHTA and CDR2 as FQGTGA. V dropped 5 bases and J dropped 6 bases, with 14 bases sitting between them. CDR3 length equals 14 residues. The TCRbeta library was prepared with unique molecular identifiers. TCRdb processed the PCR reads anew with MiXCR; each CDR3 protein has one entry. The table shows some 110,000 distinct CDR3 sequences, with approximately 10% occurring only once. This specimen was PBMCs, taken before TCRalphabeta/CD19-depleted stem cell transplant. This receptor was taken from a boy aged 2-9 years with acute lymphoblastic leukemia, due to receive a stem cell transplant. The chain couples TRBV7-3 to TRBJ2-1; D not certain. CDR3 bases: TGTGCCAGCAGCCTATTTCCGGGCCTCAATGAGCAGTTCTTC. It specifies CASSLFPGLNEQFF.